This TCR beta chain was recorded in a study of T-cell reconstitution after alpha-beta-depleted transplantation in children. The germline V gene encodes CDR1 MGHRA and CDR2 YSYEKL. With V trimmed by 10 bases and J by 6 bases, 11 bases remained unmatched. CDR3 length: 14 amino acids. Unique molecular identifiers were used in preparing the TCRbeta library. TCRdb re-analysed the PCR reads in MiXCR, keeping a single row per CDR3 protein. Of hundreds of thousands of distinct CDR3 sequences detected, 24% appear once; the ten largest clones hold around 4.8%. This clonotype was seen a handful of times. Source: PBMCs, mostly from graft donor cells, taken 360 days after TCRalphabeta/CD19-depleted stem cell transplant. The chain is built from TRBV4-1 and TRBJ2-1, with TRBD2 matching over 8 bases. The origin of this receptor is a female patient under 10 years old who had a stem cell transplant for congenital amegakaryocytic thrombocytopenia, so the T cells may come from the graft donor. The CDR3 is CATYGDGTSNEQFF. CDR3 nucleotide sequence: TGCGCCACCTATGGCGACGGGACTAGCAATGAGCAGTTCTTC.